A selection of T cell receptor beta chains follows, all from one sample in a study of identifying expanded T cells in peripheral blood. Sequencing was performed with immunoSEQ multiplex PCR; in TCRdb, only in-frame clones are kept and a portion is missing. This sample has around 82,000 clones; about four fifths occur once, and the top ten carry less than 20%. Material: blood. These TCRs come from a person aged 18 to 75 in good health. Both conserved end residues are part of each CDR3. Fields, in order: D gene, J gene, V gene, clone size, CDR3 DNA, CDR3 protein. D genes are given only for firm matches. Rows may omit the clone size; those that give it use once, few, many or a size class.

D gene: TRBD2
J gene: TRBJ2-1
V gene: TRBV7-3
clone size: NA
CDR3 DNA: TGTGCCAGCAGGACCTCCGGGACTAGCGGGCCTTACTCCTACAATGAGCAGTTCTTC
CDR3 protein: CASRTSGTSGPYSYNEQFF

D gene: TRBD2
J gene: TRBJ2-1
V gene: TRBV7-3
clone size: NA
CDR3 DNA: TGTGCCAGCAGCTCGGGACTAGCGGCTGTCAATGAGCAGTTCTTC
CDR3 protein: CASSSGLAAVNEQFF

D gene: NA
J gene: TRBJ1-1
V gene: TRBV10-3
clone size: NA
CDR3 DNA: TGTGCCATCACTATGACCTCCACAGGACAGAACACTGAAGCTTTCTTT
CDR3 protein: CAITMTSTGQNTEAFF

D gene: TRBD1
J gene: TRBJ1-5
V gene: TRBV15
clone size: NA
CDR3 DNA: TGTGCCACCAGCAGGGCGCTCGGACAGGGGTATCAGCCCCAGCATTTT
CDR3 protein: CATSRALGQGYQPQHF

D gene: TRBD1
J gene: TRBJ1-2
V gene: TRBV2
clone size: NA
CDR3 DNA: TGTGCCAGCAGAACGGACAGGAATAGGGCTCTTGGCTACACCTTC
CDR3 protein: CASRTDRNRALGYTF

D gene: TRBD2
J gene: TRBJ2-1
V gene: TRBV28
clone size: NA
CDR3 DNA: TGTGCCAGCAGCCCGGTGAGACTAGCTTCCGACAATGAGCAGTTCTTC
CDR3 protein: CASSPVRLASDNEQFF

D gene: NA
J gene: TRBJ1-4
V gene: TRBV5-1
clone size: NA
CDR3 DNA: TGCGCCAGCAGTGAGTCTATAGGGGTCAGCGGTGAAAAACTGTTTTTT
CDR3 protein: CASSESIGVSGEKLFF

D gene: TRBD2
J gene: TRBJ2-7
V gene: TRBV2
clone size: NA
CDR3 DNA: TGTGCCAGCATCCAGACTAGCGGGGCTAGCTACGAGCAGTACTTC
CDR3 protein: CASIQTSGASYEQYF

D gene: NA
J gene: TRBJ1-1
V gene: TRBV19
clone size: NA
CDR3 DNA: TGTGCCAGTAAGAACAGGGCTAGGAACACTGAAGCTTTCTTT
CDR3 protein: CASKNRARNTEAFF

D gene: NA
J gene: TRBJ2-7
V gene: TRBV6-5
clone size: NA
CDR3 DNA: TGTGCCAGCAGTCCGACAGGATTCGCCTACGAGCAGTACTTC
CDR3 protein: CASSPTGFAYEQYF

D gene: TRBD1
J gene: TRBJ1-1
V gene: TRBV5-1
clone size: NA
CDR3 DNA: TGCGCCAGCAGCAGCGGACAGGGGAGGCTGGAAGCTTTCTTT
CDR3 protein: CASSSGQGRLEAFF

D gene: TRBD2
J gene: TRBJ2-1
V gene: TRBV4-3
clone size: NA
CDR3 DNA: TGCGCCAGCAGCATACGGGAGGGCGGTTACAATGAGCAGTTCTTC
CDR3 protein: CASSIREGGYNEQFF

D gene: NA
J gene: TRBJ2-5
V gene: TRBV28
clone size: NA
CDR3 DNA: TGTGCCAGCAGTTTCCCCCAAGAGACCCAGTACTTC
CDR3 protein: CASSFPQETQYF

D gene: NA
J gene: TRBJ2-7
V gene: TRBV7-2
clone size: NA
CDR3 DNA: TGTGCCAGCAGCTCCTCCGTCCAGGTAGTACACGAGCAGTACTTC
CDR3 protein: CASSSSVQVVHEQYF

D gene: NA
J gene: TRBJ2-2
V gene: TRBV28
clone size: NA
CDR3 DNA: TGTGCCAGCACCCAACGGGGACACGGGGAGCTGTTTTTT
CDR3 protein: CASTQRGHGELFF

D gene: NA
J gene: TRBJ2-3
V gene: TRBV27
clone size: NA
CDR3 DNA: TGTGCCAGCAGTAAAGACAGCACAGATACGCAGTATTTT
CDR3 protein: CASSKDSTDTQYF

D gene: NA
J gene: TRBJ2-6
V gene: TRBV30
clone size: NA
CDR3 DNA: TGTGCCTGGAGTTTGGTACAGGGACCTGGGGCCAACGTCCTGACTTTC
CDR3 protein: CAWSLVQGPGANVLTF

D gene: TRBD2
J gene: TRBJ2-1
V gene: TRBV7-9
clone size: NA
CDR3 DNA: TGTGCCAGCAGCTCCCCCCTAGCGGGACCCAATGAGCAGTTCTTC
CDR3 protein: CASSSPLAGPNEQFF

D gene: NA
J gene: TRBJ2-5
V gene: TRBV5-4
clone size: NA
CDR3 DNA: TGTGCCAGCAGCTTGGACGTCGCCCAAGAGACCCAGTACTTC
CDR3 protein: CASSLDVAQETQYF

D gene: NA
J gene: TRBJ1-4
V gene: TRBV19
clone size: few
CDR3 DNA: TGTGCCAGTAGTGTTCTTTTGGGAGGGTCGGGTGAAAAACTGTTTTTT
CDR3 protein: CASSVLLGGSGEKLFF

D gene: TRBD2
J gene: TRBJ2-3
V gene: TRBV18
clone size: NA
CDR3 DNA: TGTGCCAGCTCAGGGGTAGCGGGCATGGTAGCAGATACGCAGTATTTT
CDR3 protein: CASSGVAGMVADTQYF

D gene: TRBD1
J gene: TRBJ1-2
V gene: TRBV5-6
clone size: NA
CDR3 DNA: TGTGCCAGCGTCCGGGACAGGGGCTATGGCTACACCTTC
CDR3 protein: CASVRDRGYGYTF

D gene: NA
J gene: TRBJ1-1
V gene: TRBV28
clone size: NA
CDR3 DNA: TGTGCCAGCACCACGAACACTGAAGCTTTCTTT
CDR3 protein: CASTTNTEAFF

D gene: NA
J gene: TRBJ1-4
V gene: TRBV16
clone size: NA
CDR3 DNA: TGTGCCAGCAGCCAATCTGGGTTTCCGGGTGAAAAACTGTTTTTT
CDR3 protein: CASSQSGFPGEKLFF

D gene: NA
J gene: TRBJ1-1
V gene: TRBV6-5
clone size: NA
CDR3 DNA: TGTGCCAGCAGTGCCCTAGTCAGGGGGAACACTGAAGCTTTCTTT
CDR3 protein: CASSALVRGNTEAFF

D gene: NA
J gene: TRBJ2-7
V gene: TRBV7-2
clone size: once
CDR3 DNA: TGTGCCAGCGCAGCTTGGCAGACGGGAGCCGCCGAGCAGTACTTC
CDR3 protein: CASAAWQTGAAEQYF

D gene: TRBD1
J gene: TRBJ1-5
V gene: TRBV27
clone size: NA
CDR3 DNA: TGTGCCAGCAGTGCAGGGGGTCAGCCCCAGCATTTT
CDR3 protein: CASSAGGQPQHF

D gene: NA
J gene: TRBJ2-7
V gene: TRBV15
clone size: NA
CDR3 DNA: TGTGCCACCAGCAGAGATAGAGCCCCAGGCTACGAGCAGTACTTC
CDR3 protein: CATSRDRAPGYEQYF

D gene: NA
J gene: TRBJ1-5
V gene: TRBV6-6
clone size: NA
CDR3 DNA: TGTGCCAGCACCCCAGGAGGCGGGGTGGGTAGGCAGCCCCAGCATTTT
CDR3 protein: CASTPGGGVGRQPQHF

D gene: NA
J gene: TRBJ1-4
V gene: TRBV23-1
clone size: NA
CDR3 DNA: TGCGCCAGAGCAGTATATGAAAAACTGTTTTTT
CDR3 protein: CARAVYEKLFF

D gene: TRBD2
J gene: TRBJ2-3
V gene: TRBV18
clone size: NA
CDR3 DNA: TGTGCCAGCTCACCCCTGACTAGCGGGCTCACAGATACGCAGTATTTT
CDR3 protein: CASSPLTSGLTDTQYF

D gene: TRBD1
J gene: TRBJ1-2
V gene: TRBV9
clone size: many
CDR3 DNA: TGTGCCAGCCGGGGGCTAGACAGGGACGGCTACACCTTC
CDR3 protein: CASRGLDRDGYTF

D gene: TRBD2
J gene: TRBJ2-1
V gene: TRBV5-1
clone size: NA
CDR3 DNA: TGCGCCAGCAGCCCGCGAGGGGCTAGCGGCAATGAGCAGTTCTTC
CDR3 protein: CASSPRGASGNEQFF

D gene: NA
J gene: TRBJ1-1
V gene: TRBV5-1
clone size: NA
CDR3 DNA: TGCGCCAGCAGCTTGGCCGGAACCCTGAACACTGAAGCTTTCTTT
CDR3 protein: CASSLAGTLNTEAFF

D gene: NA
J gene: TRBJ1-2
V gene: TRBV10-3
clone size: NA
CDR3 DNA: TGTGCCATCAGTGGTCGGGCCTGGAGTGACTATGGCTACACCTTC
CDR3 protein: CAISGRAWSDYGYTF

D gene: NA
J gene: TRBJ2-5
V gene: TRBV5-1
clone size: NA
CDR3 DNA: TGCGCCAGCGGCACACAGACAGGCGGAGACGGCGGGACCCAGTACTTC
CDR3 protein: CASGTQTGGDGGTQYF

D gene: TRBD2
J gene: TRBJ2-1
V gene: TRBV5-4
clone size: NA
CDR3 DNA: TGTGCCAGCAGCTCACCGGGGCCGGGGTCGGGAGGGGGGAATGAGCAGTTCTTC
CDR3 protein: CASSSPGPGSGGGNEQFF

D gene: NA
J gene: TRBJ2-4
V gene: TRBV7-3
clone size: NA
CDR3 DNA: TGTGCCAGCAGCTTGACTCAGCTAGCCAAAAACATTCAGTACTTC
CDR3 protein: CASSLTQLAKNIQYF

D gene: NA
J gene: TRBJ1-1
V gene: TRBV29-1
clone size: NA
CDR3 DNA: TGCAGCGTTGGGTACAGGGCTAGGGACACTGAAGCTTTCTTT
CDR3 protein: CSVGYRARDTEAFF

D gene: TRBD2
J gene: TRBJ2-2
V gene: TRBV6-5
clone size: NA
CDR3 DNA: TGTGCCAGCAGTTGGGAGCGGGAGAGGACCGGGGAGCTGTTTTTT
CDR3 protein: CASSWERERTGELFF

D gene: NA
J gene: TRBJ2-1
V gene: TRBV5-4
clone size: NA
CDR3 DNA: TGTGCCAGCAGCCCCCCGGGTAGTAGGTCCTACAATGAGCAGTTCTTC
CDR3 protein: CASSPPGSRSYNEQFF

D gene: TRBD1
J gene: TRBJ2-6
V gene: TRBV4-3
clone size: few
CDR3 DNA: TGCGCCAGCAGCCAACGACAGGGATCGGCTGGGGCCAACGTCCTGACTTTC
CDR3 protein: CASSQRQGSAGANVLTF

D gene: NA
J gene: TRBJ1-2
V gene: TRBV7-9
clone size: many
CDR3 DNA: TGTGCCAGCAGCTTAATGTCAGTGTCGAATGGCTACACCTTC
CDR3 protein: CASSLMSVSNGYTF

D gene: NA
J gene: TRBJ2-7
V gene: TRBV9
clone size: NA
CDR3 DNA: TGTGCCAGCAGCGAAGAGAGGGGTTACGAGCAGTACTTC
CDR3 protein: CASSEERGYEQYF

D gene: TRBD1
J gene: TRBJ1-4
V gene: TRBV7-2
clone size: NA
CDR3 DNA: TGTGCCAGCAGCTTAGTCAGGGGGGCAACTAATGAAAAACTGTTTTTT
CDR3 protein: CASSLVRGATNEKLFF

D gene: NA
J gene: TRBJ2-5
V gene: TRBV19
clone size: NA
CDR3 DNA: TGTGCCAGTAGTAGTATACAGGCTGGGCGGGAGACCCAGTACTTC
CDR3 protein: CASSSIQAGRETQYF

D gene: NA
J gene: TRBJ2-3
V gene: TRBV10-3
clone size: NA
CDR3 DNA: TGTGCCATCAGGGGGGAACGTGGCACAGATACGCAGTATTTT
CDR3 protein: CAIRGERGTDTQYF

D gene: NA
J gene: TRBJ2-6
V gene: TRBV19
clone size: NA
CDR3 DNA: TGTGCCAGTCGACCCGGGGCGGGGGCCAACGTCCTGACTTTC
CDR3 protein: CASRPGAGANVLTF

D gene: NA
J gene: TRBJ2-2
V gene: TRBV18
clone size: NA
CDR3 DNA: TGTGCCAGCTGCTACCAGGGCGTCCAAGGGGCCACCGGGGAGCTGTTTTTT
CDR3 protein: CASCYQGVQGATGELFF

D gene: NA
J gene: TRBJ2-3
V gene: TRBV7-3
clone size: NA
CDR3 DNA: TGTGCCAGCAGCCCCGGGGGCGGACCCACAGATACGCAGTATTTT
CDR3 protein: CASSPGGGPTDTQYF

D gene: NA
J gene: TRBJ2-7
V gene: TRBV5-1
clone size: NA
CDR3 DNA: TGCGCCAGCAACGGAAGGGGGAGCTCCTACGAGCAGTACTTC
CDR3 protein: CASNGRGSSYEQYF

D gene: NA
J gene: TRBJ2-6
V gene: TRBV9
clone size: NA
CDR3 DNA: TGTGCCAGCAGCGTCGGCGGGACTGGGGCCAACGTCCTGACTTTC
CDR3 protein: CASSVGGTGANVLTF

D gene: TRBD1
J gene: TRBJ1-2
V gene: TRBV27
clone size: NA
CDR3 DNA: TGTGCCAGCAGTTTATCGCCGTTCGGGACAGACTATGGCTACACCTTC
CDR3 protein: CASSLSPFGTDYGYTF